The clone carrying this T cell receptor (beta chain) has only a few counts. One entry per CDR3 protein, called by TCRdb with MiXCR from the RT-PCR reads. The data show around 700,000 distinct CDR3 sequences, approximately 14% seen once. CDR3 length equals 16 residues. Trimming removed 5 bases from V and 2 bases from J; junction bases left unmatched: 6. Germline V gene data show CDR1 as SGHTA and CDR2 as FQGTGA. V gene TRBV7-3 combines with J gene TRBJ2-3, with 11 bases identical to TRBD2. The specimen was memory CD4+ T cells from blood. This TCR was sampled from a female donor in good health, serving as a healthy control. CDR3: CASSPHSGRDTDTQYF. The CDR3, as DNA: TGTGCCAGCAGCCCCCATAGCGGGAGGGACACAGATACGCAGTATTTT.